This T cell receptor (beta chain) came from a study of blood T cell repertoires in COVID-19. Study-level information: Whether acute or convalescent, the COVID-19 samples came from the United States, Italy and Spain. Sources were T cells, B-cell-depleted T cells, or PBMCs; the material itself was cDNA or gDNA.

The CDR3 runs to 18 residues. Trimming removed 2 bases at V and 0 bases at J, with 17 bases between. Per germline, CDR1 MNHEY and CDR2 SVGEGT. Authors' processing steps: Estimates of nucleated cell counts were drawn from the amplification of reference gene primers. Sequenced by immunoSEQ multiplex PCR; TCRdb stores in-frame clones only, minus some. Clonal size and the V and J genes are those of that table, whereas D and trimming came from the DNA. The sample holds around 160,000 clones, 80% to 90% seen once. What was sequenced was peripheral blood. This receptor was identified in a human donor in a cohort sampled during active COVID-19. The chain joins TRBV6-2 or TRBV6-3 to TRBJ2-1, with a tentative D call TRBD2 (6 bases). The DNA of the CDR3 is TGTGCCAGCAGTTACCCTGAATTGGGGGGTCCCTCCTACAATGAGCAGTTCTTC. Translating it yields CASSYPELGGPSYNEQFF.